These 5 T cell receptor beta chains came from one sample sequenced in a study of identical twins. One entry per CDR3 protein results from TCRdb running MiXCR on the 5' RACE reads. The data contain 1.5 million to 2 million distinct CDR3 sequences, 32% of them singletons. The sequenced sample consisted of cord blood. Receptors were obtained from a newborn girl in good health.

The V call is TRBV7-2, the J call TRBJ1-6; the D gene is possibly TRBD1 (5 bases). The CDR3 runs to 14 residues. The V end was cut by 8 bases, the J end by 11 bases, with 19 bases between. Per the germline V gene, CDR1 is SGHTA and CDR2 is FQGNSA. Here the CDR3 reads CASSPAGGDAPLHF. DNA of the CDR3: TGTGCCAGCTCACCGGCCGGAGGGGATGCACCCCTCCACTTT.

The V gene is TRBV5-1, the J gene TRBJ2-3; TRBD2 is a possible D gene (6 bases). This CDR3 comprises 14 residues. The germline V gene has CDR1 SGHRS and CDR2 YFSETQ. The V and J ends lost 7 bases and 2 bases respectively, with 14 bases between them. CDR3 DNA sequence: TGCGCCAGCCTCTCGGGCGGGAACACAGATACGCAGTATTTT. This translates into CASLSGGNTDTQYF.

In its sample, this clonotype was seen a few times. This rearrangement joins TRBV27 to TRBJ1-5; D is unclear. V lost 5 bases to trimming and J lost 3 bases, with 17 bases between them. Germline values: CDR1 MNHEY, CDR2 SMNVEV (reference sequence). The CDR3 is 16 amino acids. Here the CDR3 DNA reads TGTGCCAGCAGTCCGCGACCCTTTCGGGCCAATCAGCCCCAGCATTTT. Translation gives CASSPRPFRANQPQHF.

The CDR3: CSARGASGGLNEQFF. CDR3 nucleotides: TGCAGTGCTAGAGGGGCTAGCGGGGGCTTGAATGAGCAGTTCTTC. V usage is TRBV20-1 and J usage is TRBJ2-1, with 10 bases aligning to TRBD2. This CDR3 region has 15 residues. Germline CDR1 DFQATT, CDR2 SNEGSKA (reference sequence). Unmatched junction bases numbered 7, after V lost 1 base and J lost 7 bases.

Note on this clonotype: No conserved phenylalanine or tryptophan ends this CDR3, so it is likely a read error. The chain combines TRBV5-1 with TRBJ2-7, with 11 bases fitting TRBD2. Germline-derived CDR1 and CDR2 are SGHRS and YFSETQ. J lost 0 bases, V lost 5 bases, and 4 bases had no gene match. The CDR3 spans 15 residues. The CDR3 bases are TGCGCCAGCAGAACCCTAGCGGGAGGCTCCTACGAGCAGTACATC. It translates to CASRTLAGGSYEQYI.